This T cell receptor beta chain is from a study of T cell repertoires in cytomegalovirus infection. Study overall: Signatures in public TCR beta sequences pointed to both CMV infection and matching HLA type. Study-level results: There were HLA-C-restricted CMV-specific TCR beta clonotypes dominating the ex vivo response.

This clonotype came up a few times. No antigen is known for it. Using its own MiXCR run on the reads, TCRdb lists one record per CDR3 protein. Of about 68,000 distinct CDR3 sequences in the sample, 22% were seen once. The CDR3 covers 18 residues. Germline CDR1 and CDR2: MDHEN and SYDVKM. Trimming took off 6 bases at V and 6 bases at J, with 27 bases between the two ends. Input material: PBMCs, sequenced either directly or after in vitro stimulation (not recorded which). The gene calls are TRBV28 and TRBJ1-5; possibly TRBD1 for D (5 bases). The TCR comes from a human donor in good health (CMV status not recorded). Some clones in this sample may be carry-over from other donors' samples. The CDR3 is CASSSPGRLGDLRQPQHF. CDR3 DNA sequence: TGTGCCAGCAGCTCCCCCGGTCGGTTAGGGGATCTTCGTCAGCCCCAGCATTTT. The full variable domain, with the rest looked up from reference TRBV28 and TRBJ1-5, is DVKVTQSSRYLVKRTGEKVFLECVQDMDHENMFWYRQDPGLGLRLIYFSYDVKMKEKGDIPEGYSVSREKKERFSLILESASTNQTSMYLCASSSPGRLGDLRQPQHFGDGTRLSIL.